Following are 24 T cell receptor beta chains from one sample sequenced in a study of long-term antiretroviral therapy in people with HIV. immunoSEQ v3.0 was run at survey level. Method: immunoSEQ multiplex PCR; TCRdb's copy keeps in-frame clones and lacks some. The sample has about 25,000 clones, 85% to 90% seen once. This specimen consisted of unsorted PBMCs, obtained almost 4.6 years after starting antiretroviral therapy. All receptors come from a man aged 25-40 years with HIV.

V is TRBV5-6 and J is TRBJ1-2, with 9 bases aligning to TRBD1. Trimming removed 4 bases from V and 5 bases from J; junction bases left unmatched: 6. The CDR3 is 14 amino acids. The germline V gene has CDR1 SGHDT and CDR2 YYEEEE. In DNA form, the CDR3 reads TGTGCCAGCAGCCACGGGACAGGGACGTATGGCTACACCTTC. Its translation: CASSHGTGTYGYTF.

V gene TRBV4-3 combines with J gene TRBJ2-1; the match to TRBD2 covers 9 bases. J gave up 7 bases and V 4 bases, and 11 bases lay outside the gene matches. The CDR3 spans 16 residues. Looked up from germline, CDR1 is LGHNA and CDR2 is YSLEER. CDR3 region: CASSRRTGRGGNEQFF. The CDR3 coding sequence is TGCGCCAGCAGCCGTCGGACCGGGCGGGGGGGAAATGAGCAGTTCTTC.

The V call is TRBV13, the J call TRBJ2-7; D is uncertain. Per the germline V gene, CDR1 is PRHDT and CDR2 is FYEKMQ (reference sequence). V dropped 1 base and J dropped 5 bases, with 9 bases sitting between them. The CDR3 is 13 residues long. CDR3 protein: CASSLERVHEQYF. The DNA of the CDR3 is TGTGCCAGCAGCTTAGAACGGGTTCACGAGCAGTACTTC.

The rearrangement links TRBV27 to TRBJ2-1, with D possibly being TRBD2 (7 bases). Germline V lookup: CDR1 MNHEY, CDR2 SMNVEV (reference sequence). V lost 4 bases to trimming and J lost 2 bases, with 18 bases between them. CDR3 length: 17 residues. The CDR3 DNA sequence: TGTGCCAGCAGTTCCCTCAATTGGGGGGGCCCCTACAATGAGCAGTTCTTC. It encodes CASSSLNWGGPYNEQFF.

The chain has TRBV4-3 and TRBJ2-7; D is perhaps TRBD1 (5 bases). V was cut by 0 bases and J by 3 bases, with 9 bases left in between. Germline V lookup: CDR1 LGHNA, CDR2 YSLEER. The CDR3 is 14 residues long. The CDR3 nucleotides are TGCGCCAGCAGCCAAGATTTAAGGGGCTACGAGCAGTACTTC. Protein: CASSQDLRGYEQYF.

This clone was counted once. V usage is TRBV29-1 and J usage is TRBJ2-3; 12 bases map to TRBD2. Germline CDR1 SQVTM, CDR2 ANQGSEA. The CDR3 runs to 12 residues. V was pared by 8 bases and J by 3 bases, with 0 bases of the junction left unmatched. The DNA for the CDR3 is TGCAGCACTAGCGGGGGGACAGATACGCAGTATTTT. Translation gives CSTSGGTDTQYF.

V gene TRBV5-1 combines with J gene TRBJ1-6; D unclear. The CDR3 has 16 amino acids. Trimming cost V 0 bases and J 0 bases, with 7 bases left between them. CDR1 and CDR2 (germline): SGHRS, YFSETQ. CDR3 loop: CASSLVETSYNSPLHF. The CDR3 DNA follows: TGCGCCAGCAGCTTGGTGGAAACCTCCTATAATTCACCCCTCCACTTT.

V and J are TRBV6-6 and TRBJ1-5, with D maybe TRBD1 (5 bases). The ends were cut back, 4 bases at V and 10 bases at J, with 8 bases in the middle. The CDR3 has 11 amino acids. Germline V gene sequence: CDR1 MNHNY, CDR2 SVGAGI (reference sequence). The CDR3 here is CASSSQGPQHF. CDR3 bases: TGTGCCAGCAGTTCGCAGGGACCCCAGCATTTT.

This clone was seen a few times. The chain is built from TRBV7-9 and TRBJ1-5; no definite D call. Germline V gene lookup returns CDR1 SEHNR and CDR2 FQNEAQ (reference sequence). V was trimmed by 3 bases and J by 6 bases, leaving 6 bases between them. There are 12 residues in the CDR3. CDR3 loop: CASSFAGQPQHF. The CDR3, as DNA: TGTGCCAGCAGCTTTGCGGGTCAGCCCCAGCATTTT.

CDR3 DNA sequence: TGTGCCAGCAGTGTTTATAACGGAGGGGAGCAGTTCTTC. Its translation: CASSVYNGGEQFF. The rearrangement joins TRBV6-1 to TRBJ2-1; possibly TRBD2 for D (6 bases). The ends were cut back, 4 bases at V and 10 bases at J, with 14 bases in the middle. The CDR3 loop spans 13 amino acids. The germline V gene has CDR1 MNHNS and CDR2 SASEGT.

The chain recombines TRBV5-4 with TRBJ2-2, with D uncertain. The CDR3 contains 13 residues. Germline V lookup: CDR1 SGHNT, CDR2 YYREEE (reference sequence). V lost 4 bases and J 1 base, leaving 5 bases between the germline ends. CDR3 coding DNA: TGTGCCAGCAGCCCTAAGAACACCGGGGAGCTGTTTTTT. Its protein is CASSPKNTGELFF.

The chain recombines TRBV19 with TRBJ2-1, with D possibly TRBD1 on 6 matching bases. The CDR3 is made up of 14 amino acids. V gave up 3 bases and J gave up 4 bases, with 10 bases separating them. The germline V gene encodes CDR1 LNHDA and CDR2 SQIVND (reference sequence). The CDR3 is CASSMLGTYNEQFF. For the CDR3, the DNA is TGTGCCAGTAGTATGTTGGGGACATACAATGAGCAGTTCTTC.

V usage is TRBV29-1 and J usage is TRBJ2-7, with D perhaps being TRBD1 or TRBD2 (5 bases each). Trimming removed 4 bases at V and 6 bases at J, with 16 bases between. Germline values: CDR1 SQVTM, CDR2 ANQGSEA. CDR3 size: 13 residues. As DNA, the CDR3 is TGCAGCGTTGGAATGGGGGAACTCTCCGAGCAGTACTTC. The encoded protein is CSVGMGELSEQYF.

This rearrangement joins TRBV10-3 to TRBJ2-2, with D unresolved. This CDR3 region has 13 residues. Germline CDR1 ENHRY, CDR2 SYGVKD. Trimming pared 8 bases from V and 6 bases from J, leaving 13 bases between. The CDR3: CAIARADPGELFF. CDR3 sequence (DNA): TGTGCCATCGCCCGGGCCGACCCCGGGGAGCTGTTTTTT.

The rearrangement joins TRBV9 to TRBJ2-1; 10 bases fit TRBD2. V lost 0 bases to trimming and J lost 0 bases; unmatched junction nucleotides: 15. Germline assignment: CDR1 SGDLS and CDR2 YYNGEE. This CDR3 is 21 amino acids long. The CDR3 DNA reads as TGTGCCAGCAGCGTAGCCGGAGGGCTAGCGGGAGAGTGGAGCTCCTACAATGAGCAGTTCTTC. Its translation: CASSVAGGLAGEWSSYNEQFF.

The gene calls are TRBV4-2 and TRBJ2-1; no clear D. V dropped 6 bases and J dropped 2 bases, with 11 bases sitting between them. Germline-derived CDR1 and CDR2 are LGHNA and YNFKEQ. The CDR3 consists of 14 residues. The CDR3 region has the DNA TGTGCCAGCAGTCACCCTGGGACCTACAATGAGCAGTTCTTC. It yields the protein CASSHPGTYNEQFF.

The V and J genes are TRBV6-5 and TRBJ1-2; D unclear. V shed 2 bases and J shed 5 bases, with 9 bases lying between them. There are 13 residues in the CDR3. The germline gives CDR1 MNHEY, CDR2 SVGAGI. CDR3 in DNA: TGTGCCAGCAGTTACAAGACGGGATATGGCTACACCTTC. Amino acid sequence: CASSYKTGYGYTF.

The chain has TRBV5-5 and TRBJ2-7; unclear D gene. V lost 1 base, J lost 3 bases, and 14 bases lay in between. CDR3 length: 15 amino acids. Germline-derived CDR1 and CDR2 are SGHKS and YYEKEE (reference sequence). CDR3: CASSLNSLPNYEQYF. The CDR3 DNA reads as TGTGCCAGCAGCTTGAACAGCCTCCCGAACTACGAGCAGTACTTC.

The V and J genes are TRBV7-9 and TRBJ2-1, with 14 bases aligning to TRBD2. Germline V gives CDR1 SEHNR, CDR2 FQNEAQ (reference sequence). The CDR3 spans 18 residues. Losses at the gene ends were 5 bases for V and 10 bases for J; bases not matched to a gene: 16. CDR3 region: CASSTRKPGLAGEAEQFF. In DNA form, the CDR3 reads TGTGCCAGCAGCACCCGGAAACCGGGACTAGCGGGAGAGGCGGAGCAGTTCTTC.

The chain couples TRBV27 to TRBJ1-4; TRBD1 might be the D (6 bases). This CDR3 is 15 amino acids long. V shed 8 bases and J shed 6 bases, with 19 bases lying between them. Per the germline V gene, CDR1 is MNHEY and CDR2 is SMNVEV (reference sequence). CDR3: CASGETGFSDEKLFF. DNA of the CDR3: TGTGCCAGCGGCGAAACAGGGTTCTCCGATGAAAAACTGTTTTTT.

The chain has TRBV7-9 and TRBJ2-5, with TRBD1 identical over 8 bases. The CDR3 is 16 amino acids. V shed 3 bases, J shed 4 bases, and the junction held 10 bases outside the gene matches. Germline lookup yields CDR1 SEHNR and CDR2 FQNEAQ (reference sequence). The CDR3 nucleotides are TGTGCCAGCAGCTTTCTTGGGACAGGATTGGGAGAGACCCAGTACTTC. Its translation is CASSFLGTGLGETQYF. Supplemented by reference TRBV7-9 and TRBJ2-5, the full variable domain reads DTGVSQNPRHKITKRGQNVTFRCDPISEHNRLYWYRQTLGQGPEFLTYFQNEAQLEKSRLLSDRFSAERPKGSFSTLEIQRTEQGDSAMYLCASSFLGTGLGETQYFGPGTRLLVL.

The rearrangement uses TRBV10-3 and TRBJ2-2; the D gene is possibly TRBD2 (5 bases). This CDR3 contains 13 residues. V was shortened by 7 bases and J by 7 bases, with 13 bases between the two germline ends. CDR1 is ENHRY, CDR2 SYGVKD, per germline. CDR3 bases: TGTGCCATCAAAACTACAGAGGGCGGGGAGCTGTTTTTT. Residues: CAIKTTEGGELFF.

The chain is built from TRBV11-2 and TRBJ1-1; D remains unclear. The CDR3 totals 15 residues. Trimming shortened V by 6 bases and J by 5 bases, and 19 bases separated the two germline ends. The germline CDR1 and CDR2 sequences are SGHAT and FQNNGV. DNA for the CDR3: TGTGCCAGCAGTTGGGGTAGGGTCCTGGGGACTGAAGCTTTCTTT. Its translation is CASSWGRVLGTEAFF.

This clone came up a few times. The V and J genes are TRBV7-8 and TRBJ1-2; tentative D call: TRBD1 (6 bases). The CDR3 covers 14 residues. Trimming took off 1 base at V and 6 bases at J, with 12 bases between the two ends. CDR1 and CDR2 (germline): SGHVS, FQNEAQ. The CDR3 region is CASSLGVPGDGYTF. The CDR3 DNA is TGTGCCAGCAGCTTAGGAGTACCAGGGGATGGCTACACCTTC.